This T cell receptor beta chain appears in the sequencing data of a study of T cell changes during pregnancy in multiple sclerosis. Clones were sequenced by immunoSEQ multiplex PCR, and TCRdb holds only the in-frame ones, with some missing. The sample includes fewer than 75,000 clones, less than 95% seen only once; the top ten take about 3.8%. With V trimmed by 6 bases and J by 2 bases, 1 base remained unmatched. Germline CDR1 is MNHEY and CDR2 is SVGAGI. The CDR3 runs 13 residues. This sample comprised peripheral blood, obtained after pregnancy. The chain recombines TRBV6-5 with TRBJ1-5; 7 bases match TRBD1. This receptor was taken from a female donor in good health, enrolled as a control in a pregnancy study. CDR3 sequence: CASRGQGNQPQHF. CDR3 DNA sequence: TGTGCCAGCAGAGGACAGGGCAATCAGCCCCAGCATTTT.